This TCR beta chain originates from a study of blood T cell repertoires in COVID-19. Study overall: COVID-19 samples, acute and convalescent, were from the United States, Italy and Spain. Sources were T cells, B-cell-depleted T cells, or PBMCs; the material itself was cDNA or gDNA.

This clone was seen many times. Profiled with immunoSEQ multiplex PCR; TCRdb holds only in-frame clones, not every one. The sample holds 120,000 to 150,000 clones, roughly 84% seen once. V was clipped by 5 bases and J by 7 bases; unmatched bases: 9. CDR1 and CDR2 from the germline V gene are SGHNT and YYREEE (reference sequence). The CDR3 totals 13 residues. Those enrolled in Seattle joined during active infection and were followed longitudinally afterward. The sample consisted of peripheral blood. The gene calls are TRBV5-4 and TRBJ2-7; 7 bases match TRBD1. This sequence was found in a man aged 25 to 40 with COVID-19, enrolled during active disease. The CDR3 spells CASSRDRDGEQYF. The CDR3 nucleotides are TGTGCCAGCAGTAGGGACAGAGACGGAGAGCAGTACTTC.